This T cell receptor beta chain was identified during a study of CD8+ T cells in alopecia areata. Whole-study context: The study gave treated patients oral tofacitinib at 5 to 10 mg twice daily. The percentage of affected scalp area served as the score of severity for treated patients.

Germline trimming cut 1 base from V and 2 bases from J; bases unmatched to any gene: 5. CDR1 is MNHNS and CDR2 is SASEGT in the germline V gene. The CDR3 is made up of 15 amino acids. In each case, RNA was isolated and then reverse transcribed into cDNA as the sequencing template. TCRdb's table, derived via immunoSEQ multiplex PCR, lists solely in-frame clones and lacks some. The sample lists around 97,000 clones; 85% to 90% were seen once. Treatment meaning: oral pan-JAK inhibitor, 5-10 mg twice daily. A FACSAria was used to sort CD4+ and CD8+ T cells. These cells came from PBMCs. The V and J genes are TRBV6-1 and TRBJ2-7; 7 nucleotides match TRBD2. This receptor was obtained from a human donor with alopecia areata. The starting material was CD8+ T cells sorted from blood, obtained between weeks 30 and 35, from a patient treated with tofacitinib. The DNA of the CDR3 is TGTGCCAGCAGTGAAGGAGCGGGGATTGCCTACGAGCAGTACTTC. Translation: CASSEGAGIAYEQYF.